These T cell receptor beta chains were read from a single sample in a study of blood T cell repertoires in COVID-19. The protocol was immunoSEQ multiplex PCR, while the TCRdb copy is restricted to in-frame clones and leaves out a portion. This sample carries roughly 260,000 clones, 87% of them seen once, and the ten largest clones take 2.6%. The sequencing sample was made of PBMCs or T cells enriched from blood (not recorded which). These receptors originate from a woman aged 25 to 39 with acute COVID-19. The CDR3 runs from the conserved cysteine through the conserved F or W. The D gene is left open where the match is weak. Some rows mark clone size as missing; the rest say once, few, many or name a class of expanded clone.

v_call	cdr3_length	d_call	j_call	clone_size	cdr3_aa	cdr3_nt
TRBV7-8	18	NA	TRBJ1-6	NA	CASSLEGTGSSYNSPLHF	TGTGCCAGCAGCTTAGAAGGTACAGGGAGCTCCTATAATTCACCCCTCCACTTT
TRBV11-2	16	TRBD1	TRBJ2-1	NA	CASSQGGQGAYNEQFF	TGTGCCAGCAGCCAAGGGGGACAGGGGGCCTACAATGAGCAGTTCTTC
TRBV7-2	13	NA	TRBJ1-2	NA	CASSLGGGYGYTF	TGTGCCAGCAGCTTAGGTGGGGGGTATGGCTACACCTTC
TRBV6-5	15	TRBD2	TRBJ2-3	NA	CATGTSGWVTDTQYF	TGTGCCACAGGAACTAGCGGGTGGGTCACAGATACGCAGTATTTT
TRBV7-8	15	NA	TRBJ2-7	NA	CASSIFDSAYYEQYF	TGTGCCAGCAGCATTTTCGACAGCGCGTACTACGAGCAGTACTTC
TRBV4-3	18	TRBD1	TRBJ2-5	NA	CASSQEGTGTALQETQYF	TGCGCCAGCAGCCAAGAGGGGACCGGGACAGCCTTACAAGAGACCCAGTACTTC
TRBV7-9	16	NA	TRBJ1-1	NA	CASSLGIGGSDTEAFF	TGTGCCAGCAGCTTAGGAATCGGGGGATCGGACACTGAAGCTTTCTTT
TRBV6-4	19	TRBD1	TRBJ1-5	NA	CASSDNRSAGGQSNQPQHF	TGTGCCAGCAGTGACAATAGGTCGGCAGGGGGCCAGTCTAATCAGCCCCAGCATTTT
TRBV5-6	17	TRBD2	TRBJ2-2	NA	CASSNLAGDRNTGELFF	TGTGCCAGCAGCAACTTAGCGGGGGATCGAAACACCGGGGAGCTGTTTTTT
TRBV5-1	14	NA	TRBJ1-2	NA	CASSYNGQNYGYTF	TGCGCCAGCAGCTACAACGGACAGAACTATGGCTACACCTTC
TRBV9	16	TRBD1	TRBJ2-5	NA	CASSGGLGQGQETQYF	TGTGCCAGCAGCGGTGGATTGGGACAGGGTCAAGAGACCCAGTACTTC
TRBV18	15	NA	TRBJ1-2	NA	CASSPLKEAGYGYTF	TGTGCCAGCTCACCACTAAAAGAGGCCGGATATGGCTACACCTTC
TRBV7-2	15	TRBD1	TRBJ2-3	NA	CASSGQGYYTDTQYF	TGTGCCAGCAGCGGACAGGGCTACTACACAGATACGCAGTATTTT
TRBV5-8	15	TRBD1	TRBJ2-1	NA	CASSTGQGRVDEQFF	TGTGCCAGCAGCACCGGACAGGGGAGAGTTGATGAGCAGTTCTTC
TRBV27	15	NA	TRBJ2-1	NA	CASSPRESSYNEQFF	TGTGCCAGCAGTCCTCGGGAGAGCTCCTACAATGAGCAGTTCTTC
TRBV27	13	NA	TRBJ1-1	NA	CASSYGGVTEAFF	TGTGCCAGCAGTTACGGGGGGGTCACTGAAGCTTTCTTT
TRBV7-9	15	TRBD1	TRBJ1-1	NA	CASSLRGTENTEAFF	TGTGCCAGCAGCCTCCGGGGGACAGAGAACACTGAAGCTTTCTTT
TRBV10-3	14	TRBD1	TRBJ1-4	NA	CAISDYRGSEKLFF	TGTGCCATCAGTGATTACAGGGGGTCTGAAAAACTGTTTTTT
TRBV9	12	NA	TRBJ1-2	once	CASSVNSYGYTF	TGTGCCAGCAGCGTTAACAGTTATGGCTACACCTTC
TRBV5-6	15	TRBD1	TRBJ1-1	NA	CASSGTGGVNTEAFF	TGTGCCAGCAGCGGGACAGGGGGGGTGAACACTGAAGCTTTCTTT
TRBV2	14	NA	TRBJ1-1	NA	CASSEQAPNTEAFF	TGTGCCAGCAGTGAACAGGCGCCGAACACTGAAGCTTTCTTT
TRBV27	14	TRBD1	TRBJ2-1	NA	CASSLGTVYNEQFF	TGTGCCAGCAGTCTCGGGACAGTTTACAATGAGCAGTTCTTC
TRBV24-1	14	TRBD1	TRBJ2-3	NA	CATSETGETDTQYF	TGTGCCACCAGTGAGACAGGGGAGACAGATACGCAGTATTTT
TRBV6-1	17	TRBD1	TRBJ2-7	NA	CASSELLGQGSAYEQYF	TGTGCCAGCAGTGAACTCCTAGGACAGGGGTCGGCCTACGAGCAGTACTTC
TRBV11-2	16	TRBD2	TRBJ2-7	NA	CASGLNSGAGSYEQYF	TGTGCCAGCGGCCTAAATAGCGGGGCAGGATCCTACGAGCAGTACTTC
TRBV27	12	NA	TRBJ1-5	NA	CASSWPGQPQHF	TGTGCCAGCAGTTGGCCGGGTCAGCCCCAGCATTTT
TRBV12-5	16	TRBD1	TRBJ1-1	NA	CASGLVLGDRDTEAFF	TGTGCTAGTGGTTTGGTTCTCGGGGACAGGGACACTGAAGCTTTCTTT
TRBV7-2	15	NA	TRBJ1-1	NA	CASSLVGDTNTEAFF	TGTGCCAGCAGCTTAGTAGGGGACACCAACACTGAAGCTTTCTTT
TRBV4-2	15	NA	TRBJ1-1	NA	CASSQDPGGGTEAFF	TGTGCCAGCAGCCAAGACCCAGGCGGGGGAACTGAAGCTTTCTTT
TRBV4-1	14	TRBD1	TRBJ1-5	NA	CASSQGRGGQPQHF	TGCGCCAGCAGCCAAGGAAGAGGGGGCCAGCCCCAGCATTTT
TRBV18	16	TRBD1	TRBJ1-1	once	CASSRQGEHGNTEAFF	TGTGCCAGCTCACGACAGGGTGAGCATGGGAACACTGAAGCTTTCTTT
TRBV9	12	NA	TRBJ2-1	NA	CASSDFHNEQFF	TGTGCCAGCAGCGACTTCCACAATGAGCAGTTCTTC
TRBV6-5	15	NA	TRBJ1-3	NA	CASSRQGAAGNTIYF	TGTGCCAGCAGCCGCCAGGGCGCGGCAGGGAACACCATATATTTT
TRBV12-3/TRBV12-4	13	NA	TRBJ2-7	NA	CASSLAASYEQYF	TGTGCCAGCAGTTTAGCAGCTTCCTACGAGCAGTACTTC
TRBV4-2	16	TRBD2	TRBJ2-2	NA	CASSPRWERGVGELFF	TGTGCCAGCAGCCCGCGGTGGGAGCGGGGTGTCGGGGAGCTGTTTTTT
TRBV10-2	14	NA	TRBJ1-4	NA	CASSVRRKGEKLFF	TGCGCCAGCAGCGTTAGAAGGAAGGGGGAAAAACTGTTTTTT
TRBV27	15	TRBD1	TRBJ1-2	NA	CASSRGTGPFYGYTF	TGTGCCAGCAGTCGAGGGACAGGGCCATTCTATGGCTACACCTTC
TRBV6-5	12	NA	TRBJ2-3	once	CASLGGTDTQYF	TGTGCCAGCCTGGGGGGTACAGATACGCAGTATTTT
TRBV10-3	13	NA	TRBJ1-1	NA	CATQGGMNTEAFF	TGTGCCACCCAGGGCGGAATGAACACTGAAGCTTTCTTT
TRBV7-9	16	TRBD2	TRBJ2-5	NA	CASSFVAGGTQETQYF	TGTGCCAGCAGCTTCGTCGCGGGGGGAACCCAAGAGACCCAGTACTTC
TRBV4-3	16	TRBD2	TRBJ2-1	NA	CASSPLRDYLNNEQFF	TGCGCCAGCAGCCCGCTCCGGGACTACCTGAACAATGAGCAGTTCTTC
TRBV10-2	13	TRBD1	TRBJ2-7	NA	CASKDRVDREQYF	TGCGCCAGCAAGGACAGGGTCGATCGCGAGCAGTACTTC